Listed here is a single TCR beta chain. The data were taken from a study of blood T cells in healthy people across ages. A second roughly 7 to 12 cycle PCR used barcoded and J-beta primers. MiXCR was run by TCRdb on the 5' RACE reads, yielding one entry per CDR3 protein. Of 750,000 to 950,000 distinct CDR3 sequences listed, about a quarter are singletons. This sample was shared with a second study, whose subject was T cells of mothers and their children. That paper notes: About six children, together with their three healthy Caucasian mothers, made up the donors.

The receptor's source is a boy between 10 and 17 years old in good health. The sequenced material came from blood.

CDR3 sequence: CASTARGAGDLYGYTF. The CDR3, as DNA: TGCGCCAGCACCGCCCGAGGGGCAGGGGATCTCTATGGCTACACCTTC. The chain combines TRBV5-1 with TRBJ1-2; D possibly corresponds to TRBD1 (6 bases). The ends were cut back, 6 bases at V and 4 bases at J, with 22 bases in the middle. The germline V gene has CDR1 SGHRS and CDR2 YFSETQ. The CDR3 contains 16 residues. The full variable domain, in which reference TRBV5-1 and TRBJ1-2 provide the parts outside the CDR3, is KAGVTQTPRYLIKTRGQQVTLSCSPISGHRSVSWYQQTPGQGLQFLFEYFSETQRNKGNFPGRFSGRQFSNSRSEMNVSTLELGDSALYLCASTARGAGDLYGYTFGSGTRLTVV.